These 21 T cell receptor beta chains were all obtained from the same sample, sequenced in a study of tumor-infiltrating lymphocytes in primary liver carcinoma. The researchers produced TCR beta cDNA from 500 to 550 ng total RNA with a constant-region primer. Generation of the TCR beta libraries relied on three nested multiplex PCR rounds using slightly modified ARM-PCR. Running nine to ten cycles apiece, the first two PCR rounds relied on TRBV1-TRBV30 forward primers together with a C-beta reverse primer. TCRdb ran MiXCR on the multiplex PCR reads and lists one entry per CDR3 protein. The table includes approximately 100,000 distinct CDR3 sequences, under 70% detected once. The source material, roughly 20-31 mg of unsorted bulk tissue, was used to co-extract RNA and DNA. Sequenced sample: liver tumor tissue from sampling region 2. Subset of the sample: tumor region T2, inferior pole. These receptors all come from a woman between 55 and 75 years old with primary liver carcinoma and hepatitis B virus infection.

About this clonotype itself: A much larger clone lies a single base off, so this may be a read error. The J gene is TRBJ2-5, the V gene TRBV12-3 or TRBV12-4, with TRBD1 matching 10 bases. V shed 4 bases, J shed 4 bases, and the junction held 12 bases outside the gene matches. There are 17 residues in the CDR3. The CDR3 is CASSSGRDRGPRETQYF. The CDR3 DNA reads as TGTGCCAGCAGTTCGGGGCGGGACAGGGGTCCGAGAGAGACCCAGTACTTC.

This clonotype is labeled as medium-sized. The chain recombines TRBV11-2 with TRBJ2-7; 8 bases map to TRBD2. V trimming: 3 bases; J trimming: 4 bases; junction bases outside the gene matches: 5. Per the germline V gene, CDR1 is SGHAT and CDR2 is FQNNGV. The CDR3 is 14 residues long. CDR3 coding DNA: TGTGCCAGCAGCTTTGCGGGAGGTGTATACGAGCAGTACTTC. This codes for CASSFAGGVYEQYF.

This clonotype was recorded once. Germline is not matched at one junction end, which may reflect a read error. V is TRBV29-1 and J is TRBJ2-3; D is ambiguous. Germline V gene lookup returns CDR1 SQVTM and CDR2 ANQGSEA. The CDR3 runs to 16 residues. The CDR3 region is CNVEYFRPPGTDTQYF. Written as DNA, the CDR3 is TGCAACGTTGAATATTTTCGGCCCCCGGGCACAGATACTCAGTATTTT.

Points on this clonotype: Its ends do not fully match the called genes, so a read error is possible. J is TRBJ2-3 and V is TRBV4-2, with 7 bases that match TRBD1. The CDR3 covers 16 residues. From germline, CDR1 is LGHNA and CDR2 YNFKEQ. The CDR3 DNA reads TGTGCCAGTAGCACCAGAGGGCATATGGGGACAGATACGGAGTATTTT. This gives the protein CASSTRGHMGTDTEYF.

On this clonotype itself: The junction departs from the called germline gene at one end, perhaps through a read error. The chain uses TRBV6-1 and TRBJ1-1; D perhaps matches TRBD1 (5 bases). This CDR3 region has 12 residues. Germline V lookup: CDR1 MNHNS, CDR2 SASEGT. CDR3 in DNA: TGTGCCAGCAGTGAAGTTGGGGCGTTGTCCAACTTT. Translated: CASSEVGALSNF.

This clonotype was seen ten or more times. The chain links TRBV30 to TRBJ2-5; tentatively, D is TRBD1 (6 bases). The CDR3 totals 14 residues. In germline, CDR1 is GTSNPN, CDR2 SVGIG (reference sequence). V lost 3 bases and J lost 1, with 12 bases in between. The CDR3 DNA reads as TGTGCCTGGAGACTCAAAGGGGGCCAAGAGACCCAGTACTTC. Residues: CAWRLKGGQETQYF. Combining the CDR3 with reference TRBV30 and TRBJ2-5 gives the whole variable domain SQTIHQWPATLVQPVGSPLSLECTVEGTSNPNLYWYRQAAGRGLQLLFYSVGIGQISSEVPQNLSASRPQDRQFILSSKKLLLSDSGFYLCAWRLKGGQETQYFGPGTRLLVL.

Turning to this clonotype: In this CDR3 the conserved last residue, phenylalanine or tryptophan, is missing, so a read error is likely. The DNA is omitted, as the CDR3 cannot be located on it reliably, and the CDR3 follows TCRdb's listing. The V and J genes are TRBV12-3 or TRBV12-4 and TRBJ2-1; the table assigns TRBD2, which was not confirmed against the DNA. Counting both end residues, the CDR3 totals 14 amino acids. Here the CDR3 reads CASSLGGTDNEQFL.

Turning to this clonotype: At one end, the junction sequence differs from germline, possibly due to a read error. This chain links TRBV6-1 with TRBJ2-7; tentatively, D is TRBD2 (6 bases). This CDR3 comprises 18 residues. Germline-derived CDR1 and CDR2 are MNHNS and SASEGT. CDR3 coding DNA: TGTACCAGAAGTGATTTCCTTCCGGGACTTTTAGGGGCTTACGAGCAGTACTTC. This sequence encodes CTRSDFLPGLLGAYEQYF.

Notes on this clonotype: This may be a read error: a much more frequent sequence differs by one nucleotide. The rearrangement links TRBV5-1 to TRBJ2-2; no clear D. Trimming removed 10 bases at V and 4 bases at J, with 11 bases between. The CDR3 runs 12 residues. Germline V gene data show CDR1 as SGHRS and CDR2 as YFSETQ. In DNA form, the CDR3 reads TGCGCCTGCACGCGTGGCACCGGGGAGCTGTTTTTT. Translated, it gives CACTRGTGELFF.

A remark on this clonotype: At one end the junction does not follow the germline gene, possibly because of a read error. V usage is TRBV14 and J usage is TRBJ2-2, with D perhaps TRBD1 (5 bases). The CDR3 extends over 13 amino acids. Germline V lookup: CDR1 SGHDN, CDR2 FVKESK. The CDR3 bases are TGTGCCAGCAAACGGGCGCTGACAGAAGAGCTGTCTTTT. Amino acid sequence: CASKRALTEELSF.

Comment on this clonotype: The junction and the germline gene differ at one end; a read error may be behind it. Written as DNA, the CDR3 is TGCAGCGCGGGGCTCGGACGGCGCACAGATAAGCAGTATTTT. Translation gives CSAGLGRRTDKQYF. The genes are TRBV29-1 and TRBJ2-3; D may correspond to TRBD1 or TRBD2 (5 bases each). CDR1 and CDR2 (germline): SQVTM, ANQGSEA. The CDR3 totals 14 residues.

A word on this clonotype: A clone one base away is much larger, so this may be a read error. The chain joins TRBV28 to TRBJ2-3; TRBD2 might be the D (5 bases). Between the trimmed V and J ends, which lost 8 bases and 5 bases, there was a span of 17 bases. Germline V CDR1 and CDR2: MDHEN, SYDVKM. The length of the CDR3 is 14 residues. CDR3 in DNA: TGTGCCAGCGGAAGGTGGACTGGCATAGATACGCAGTATTTT. As protein: CASGRWTGIDTQYF. Looking up the rest from reference TRBV28 and TRBJ2-3 gives the full variable domain: DVKVTQSSRYLVKRTGEKVFLECVQDMDHENMFWYRQDPGLGLRLIYFSYDVKMKEKGDIPEGYSVSREKKERFSLILESASTNQTSMYLCASGRWTGIDTQYFGPGTRLTVL.

A word on this clonotype: Mismatch with germline at one junction end may stem from a read error. The chain recombines TRBV10-1 with TRBJ1-5, with unresolved D. Germline V lookup: CDR1 WNHNN, CDR2 SYGVQD (reference sequence). The CDR3 extends over 10 amino acids. The CDR3 reads CASHHQPQYF. Written as DNA, the CDR3 is TGCGCCAGCCATCATCAGCCCCAATATTTT.

In the case of this clonotype: The junction departs from germline at one end; a sequencing error may be responsible. V is TRBV5-3 and J is TRBJ2-3; no clear D. TRBV5-3 carries the ORF label, with uncertain function. The CDR3 sequence is 17 residues long. CDR3 DNA: TGTGCCAGAAGCTTGGCTGCCGAAGAAATTCTTACAGATATGCAGTATTTT. Translation gives CARSLAAEEILTDMQYF.

In its sample, this clonotype was seen many times. The J gene is TRBJ2-2, the V gene TRBV5-8; 7 nucleotides agree with TRBD1. The J segment lost 0 bases and the V segment lost 0 bases, leaving 8 bases of the junction unmatched. There are 18 residues in the CDR3. Germline values: CDR1 SGHTS, CDR2 YDEGEE. CDR3 sequence (DNA): TGTGCCAGCAGCTTGGATCCGCCGGGACAGACGAACACCGGGGAGCTGTTTTTT. It translates to CASSLDPPGQTNTGELFF.

This clonotype came up many times. The J gene is TRBJ2-1, the V gene TRBV7-9, with D possibly matching TRBD2 (5 bases). V dropped 2 bases and J dropped 9 bases, with 20 bases sitting between them. Per germline, CDR1 SEHNR and CDR2 FQNEAQ (reference sequence). The CDR3 consists of 16 residues. The CDR3 DNA is TGTGCCAGCAGCTTATCATCGGTGGTAGCCGGGATTGAGCAGTTCTTC. Translating gives CASSLSSVVAGIEQFF.

This clonotype has a handful of counts. The V gene is TRBV10-3, the J gene TRBJ2-1, with 8 bases that match TRBD2. With 7 bases clipped from V and 6 bases from J, the junction kept 17 bases outside the gene matches. Germline CDR1 is ENHRY and CDR2 is SYGVKD. This CDR3 is 17 amino acids long. For the CDR3, the DNA is TGTGCCATCAACGAGGGCCGAGAGCCGGGAGGGGGCAATGAGCAGTTCTTC. Protein product: CAINEGREPGGGNEQFF.

Concerning this clonotype itself: This may be a read error, as it is one base from a much larger clone. The rearrangement links TRBV29-1 to TRBJ2-3; unclear D gene. Germline-derived CDR1 and CDR2 are SQVTM and ANQGSEA. The CDR3 is 12 residues long. V was trimmed by 1 base and J by 6 bases, leaving 8 bases between them. The CDR3 nucleotides are TGCAGCGTTGAAGGGTCAGTGGATACGCAGTATTTT. It encodes CSVEGSVDTQYF.

V and J are TRBV20-1 and TRBJ2-1; 11 bases map to TRBD2. Germline values: CDR1 DFQATT, CDR2 SNEGSKA (reference sequence). The CDR3 has 15 amino acids. After removal of 5 bases from V and 5 bases from J, the junction contained 8 bases not matched to a gene. The CDR3 sequence: CSASLAGVSHNEQFF. The CDR3, as DNA: TGCAGTGCTTCACTAGCGGGAGTGTCCCACAATGAGCAGTTCTTC.

As regards this clonotype: Compared with germline, one end of the junction differs, possibly owing to a read error. The genes are TRBV11-2 and TRBJ1-6; D is undetermined. CDR3 length equals 13 residues. Germline values: CDR1 SGHAT, CDR2 FQNNGV. CDR3 sequence (DNA): TGTGACAGCAACTTAGATCCAGGCTCACCCCTCCACTTT. This encodes CDSNLDPGSPLHF. The complete variable domain, with remaining parts taken from reference TRBV11-2 and TRBJ1-6, reads EAGVAQSPRYKIIEKRQSVAFWCNPISGHATLYWYQQILGQGPKLLIQFQNNGVVDDSQLPKDRFSAERLKGVDSTLKIQPAKLEDSAVYLCDSNLDPGSPLHFGNGTRLTVT.

This clonotype was found many times. This chain uses TRBV28 with TRBJ2-7; the match to TRBD1 covers 8 bases. Germline loops: CDR1 MDHEN, CDR2 SYDVKM. Trimming took 6 bases from V and 4 from J; bases not matched to a gene: 14. There are 16 residues in the CDR3. CDR3 nucleotide sequence: TGTGCCAGCAGCACATCATTTCCGGGACAGGTATACGAGCAGTACTTC. Protein sequence: CASSTSFPGQVYEQYF.